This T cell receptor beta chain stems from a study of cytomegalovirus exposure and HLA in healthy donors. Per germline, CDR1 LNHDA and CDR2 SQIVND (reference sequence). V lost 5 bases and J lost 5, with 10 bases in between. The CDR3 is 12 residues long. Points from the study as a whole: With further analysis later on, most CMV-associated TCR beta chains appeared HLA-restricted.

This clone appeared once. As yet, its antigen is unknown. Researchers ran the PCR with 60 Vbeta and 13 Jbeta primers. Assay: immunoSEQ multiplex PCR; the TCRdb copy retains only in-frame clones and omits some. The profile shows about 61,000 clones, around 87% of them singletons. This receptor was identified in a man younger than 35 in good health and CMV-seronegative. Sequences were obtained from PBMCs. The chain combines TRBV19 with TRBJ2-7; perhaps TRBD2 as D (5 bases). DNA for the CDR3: TGTGCCAGTAGTCCCTACGGGGACGAGCAGTACTTC. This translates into CASSPYGDEQYF.